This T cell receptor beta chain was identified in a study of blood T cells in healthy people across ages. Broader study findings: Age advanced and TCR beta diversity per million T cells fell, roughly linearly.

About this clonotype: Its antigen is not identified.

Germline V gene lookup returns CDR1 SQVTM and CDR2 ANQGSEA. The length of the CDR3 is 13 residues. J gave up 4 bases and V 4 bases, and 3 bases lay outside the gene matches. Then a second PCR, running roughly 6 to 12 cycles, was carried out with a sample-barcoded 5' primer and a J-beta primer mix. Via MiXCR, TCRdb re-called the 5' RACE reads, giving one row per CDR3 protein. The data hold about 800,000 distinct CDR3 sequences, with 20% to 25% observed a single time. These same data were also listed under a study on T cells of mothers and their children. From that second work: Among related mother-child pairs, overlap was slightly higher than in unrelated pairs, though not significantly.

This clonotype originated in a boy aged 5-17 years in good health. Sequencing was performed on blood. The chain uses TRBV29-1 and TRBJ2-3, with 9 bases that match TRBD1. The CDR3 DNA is TGCAGCGTTGGGACAGGGGTGTCAGATACGCAGTATTTT. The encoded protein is CSVGTGVSDTQYF.